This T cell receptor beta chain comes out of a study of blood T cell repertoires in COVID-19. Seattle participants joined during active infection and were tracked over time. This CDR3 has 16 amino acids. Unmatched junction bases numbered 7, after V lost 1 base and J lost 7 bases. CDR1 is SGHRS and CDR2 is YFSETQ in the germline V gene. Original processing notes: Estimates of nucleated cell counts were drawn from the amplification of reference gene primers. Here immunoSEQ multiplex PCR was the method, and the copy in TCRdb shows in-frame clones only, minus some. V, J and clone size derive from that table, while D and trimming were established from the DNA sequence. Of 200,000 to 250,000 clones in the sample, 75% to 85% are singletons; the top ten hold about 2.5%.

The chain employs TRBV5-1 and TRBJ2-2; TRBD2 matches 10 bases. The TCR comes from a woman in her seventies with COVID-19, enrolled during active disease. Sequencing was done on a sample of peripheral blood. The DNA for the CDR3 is TGCGCCAGCAGCTTGAGTCCTAGCGGGAGAGGCGGGGAGCTGTTTTTT. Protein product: CASSLSPSGRGGELFF. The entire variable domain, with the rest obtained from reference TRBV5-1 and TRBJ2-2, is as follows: KAGVTQTPRYLIKTRGQQVTLSCSPISGHRSVSWYQQTPGQGLQFLFEYFSETQRNKGNFPGRFSGRQFSNSRSEMNVSTLELGDSALYLCASSLSPSGRGGELFFGEGSRLTVL.